The TCR beta chain described here comes from a study of T cell responses to AZD1222 COVID-19 vaccine. Overall study findings and caveats: Possibly, clonal diversity was underestimated; donors were largely white British and included more females.

This CDR3 has 13 residues. CDR1 and CDR2 from the germline V gene are MNHEY and SVGAGI. Trimming took 7 bases from V and 4 from J, leaving 11 bases between them. For this clone: Its target is unknown.

TCRdb's copy holds only in-frame clones and misses some; the assay was immunoSEQ multiplex PCR. The table records roughly 100,000 clones, roughly 88% of them present only once. The receptor's source is an adult in good health. The specimen comprised peripheral blood, sampled on day 0 of AZD1222 vaccination. The V gene is TRBV6-5, the J gene TRBJ1-3, with TRBD1 as a possible D gene (6 bases). The CDR3 nucleotides are TGTGCCAGCACTAACACAGGGGGAAACACCATATATTTT. This translates into CASTNTGGNTIYF.